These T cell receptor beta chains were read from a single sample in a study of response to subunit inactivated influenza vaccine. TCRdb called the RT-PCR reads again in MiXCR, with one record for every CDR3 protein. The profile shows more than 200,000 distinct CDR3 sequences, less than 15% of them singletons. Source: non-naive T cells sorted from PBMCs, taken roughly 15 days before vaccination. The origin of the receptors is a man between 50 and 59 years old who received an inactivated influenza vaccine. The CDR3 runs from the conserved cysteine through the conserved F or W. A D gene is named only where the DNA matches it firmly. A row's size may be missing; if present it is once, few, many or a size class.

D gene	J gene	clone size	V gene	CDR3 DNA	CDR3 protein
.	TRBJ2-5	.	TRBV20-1	TGCAGTGCTATGGCCGCCGCGTTAGAGACCCAGTACTTC	CSAMAAALETQYF
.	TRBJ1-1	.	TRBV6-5	TGTGCCAGCAGTTACTCGGGATTGGAGGCTTTCTTT	CASSYSGLEAFF
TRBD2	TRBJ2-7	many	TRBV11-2	TGTGCCAGCGGACATGGACTAGTTGATCGCTTC	CASGHGLVDRF
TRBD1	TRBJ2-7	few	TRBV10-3	TGTGCCATCAGTGATTTGGACAGGGGGGCCTACGAGCAGTACTTC	CAISDLDRGAYEQYF
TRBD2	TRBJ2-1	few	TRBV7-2	TGTGCCAGCAGCGCTAGCGGGAGGTTCGGCAATGAGCAGTTCTTC	CASSASGRFGNEQFF
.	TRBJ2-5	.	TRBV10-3	TGTGCCATCAGTGAGTCAACTAGTGGGCCGGGGACCCAGTACTTC	CAISESTSGPGTQYF
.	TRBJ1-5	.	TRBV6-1	TGTGCCAGCAGCGCCTCAGTGGGAGGCAATCAGCCCCAGCATTTT	CASSASVGGNQPQHF
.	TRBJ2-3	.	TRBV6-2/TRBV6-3	TGTGCCAGCAGTCGGGCCCTCACATGGGGCGTCGATACGCAGTATTTT	CASSRALTWGVDTQYF
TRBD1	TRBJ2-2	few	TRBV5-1	TGCGCCAGCAGCGCGGACAGGGGGTGGACCGGGGAGCTGTTTTTT	CASSADRGWTGELFF
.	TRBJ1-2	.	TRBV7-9	TGTGCCAGCAGCTCATGGGGTGCTAACTATGGCTACACCTTC	CASSSWGANYGYTF
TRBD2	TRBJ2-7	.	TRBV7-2	TGTGCCAGCACCATAATGGGGACTAGCGGGGAGCAGTACTTC	CASTIMGTSGEQYF
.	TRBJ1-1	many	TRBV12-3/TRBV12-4	TGTGCCAGCAGCCAACAGGTAGAGGGCACTGAAGCTTTCTTT	CASSQQVEGTEAFF
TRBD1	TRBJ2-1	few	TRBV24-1	TGTGCCACCAGTGATAGGGACAGGGTGAATTCCTACAATGAGCAGTTCTTC	CATSDRDRVNSYNEQFF